A selection of T cell receptor beta chains follows, all from one sample in a study of blood T cell repertoires in COVID-19. Using immunoSEQ multiplex PCR, the repertoire was profiled, and TCRdb retains in-frame clones only, with some absent. The repertoire holds tens of thousands of clones, 75% to 85% seen once, with about 30% in the top ten. Sequencing used peripheral blood. The receptor source for this set is a human donor in a cohort sampled during active COVID-19. Each CDR3 is given with its conserved first and last residue. The order of the fields is D gene, J gene, V gene, clone size, CDR3 DNA, CDR3 protein. D genes are given only for firm matches. Clone size is stated in some rows and not others, as once, few, many or a class when expanded.

d_gene: TRBD1; j_gene: TRBJ1-5; v_gene: TRBV28; abundance: -; CDR3nt: TGTGCCAGCGGACAGGGGAATCAGCCCCAGCATTTT; CDR3aa: CASGQGNQPQHF
d_gene: -; j_gene: TRBJ1-1; v_gene: TRBV3-1/TRBV3-2; abundance: -; CDR3nt: TGTGCCAGCAGCCAAATGAGAGGACGGATAGGGGCGCTTGAAGCTTTCTTT; CDR3aa: CASSQMRGRIGALEAFF
d_gene: -; j_gene: TRBJ2-5; v_gene: TRBV4-3; abundance: few; CDR3nt: TGCGCCAGCAGCCAATTCCTGGGGGGTCAAGAGACCCAGTACTTC; CDR3aa: CASSQFLGGQETQYF
d_gene: -; j_gene: TRBJ2-3; v_gene: TRBV27; abundance: -; CDR3nt: TGTGCCAGCAGTTTTGGCGGGGTGGGCACAGATACGCAGTATTTT; CDR3aa: CASSFGGVGTDTQYF
d_gene: -; j_gene: TRBJ1-3; v_gene: TRBV2; abundance: -; CDR3nt: TGTGCCAGCAGTGAAAGGTCCCCCCGGCCCGGGGAGGGCTTAAACTCTGGAAACACCATATATTTT; CDR3aa: CASSERSPRPGEGLNSGNTIYF
d_gene: -; j_gene: TRBJ1-6; v_gene: TRBV5-6; abundance: many; CDR3nt: TGTGCCAGCAGCCCCGACATCAATTCACCCCTCCACTTT; CDR3aa: CASSPDINSPLHF
d_gene: TRBD2; j_gene: TRBJ2-2; v_gene: TRBV18; abundance: -; CDR3nt: TGTGCCAGCTCACCAGGAAGCGGGGGGAACACCGGGGAGCTGTTTTTT; CDR3aa: CASSPGSGGNTGELFF
d_gene: TRBD2; j_gene: TRBJ2-7; v_gene: TRBV6-5; abundance: -; CDR3nt: TGTGCCAGCAGGGGGACTAGCGGGCGGTCCGAGCAGTACTTC; CDR3aa: CASRGTSGRSEQYF
d_gene: -; j_gene: TRBJ2-7; v_gene: TRBV19; abundance: -; CDR3nt: TGTGCCAGTAGTAGACCGGGGGTAACCTACGAGCAGTACTTC; CDR3aa: CASSRPGVTYEQYF
d_gene: TRBD1; j_gene: TRBJ1-3; v_gene: TRBV12-3/TRBV12-4; abundance: few; CDR3nt: TGTGCCAGCAGCCTTTTGGGACAGGGCTATTTT; CDR3aa: CASSLLGQGYF
d_gene: -; j_gene: TRBJ1-4; v_gene: TRBV15; abundance: once; CDR3nt: TGTGCCACCAGCAGAGATCCCACAGGTACTAATGAAAAACTGTTTTTT; CDR3aa: CATSRDPTGTNEKLFF
d_gene: TRBD2; j_gene: TRBJ2-3; v_gene: TRBV15; abundance: -; CDR3nt: TGTGCCACCAGCAGAGGTCCTAGCGGTAGCACAGATACGCAGTATTTT; CDR3aa: CATSRGPSGSTDTQYF
d_gene: -; j_gene: TRBJ2-3; v_gene: TRBV28; abundance: -; CDR3nt: TGTGCCAGCAGATCAGTCACAGATACGCAGTATTTT; CDR3aa: CASRSVTDTQYF
d_gene: -; j_gene: TRBJ2-5; v_gene: TRBV12-3/TRBV12-4; abundance: -; CDR3nt: TGTGCCAGCAGTCGGACTAACCAAGAGACCCAGTACTTC; CDR3aa: CASSRTNQETQYF
d_gene: -; j_gene: TRBJ1-4; v_gene: TRBV7-6; abundance: -; CDR3nt: TGTGCCAGCAGCTCGGGAGGGAGAACCCTGTTTTTT; CDR3aa: CASSSGGRTLFF
d_gene: TRBD1; j_gene: TRBJ1-3; v_gene: TRBV6-5; abundance: -; CDR3nt: TGTGCCAGCAGACGGACAGGGGGAAACACCATATATTTT; CDR3aa: CASRRTGGNTIYF
d_gene: -; j_gene: TRBJ1-1; v_gene: TRBV4-3; abundance: once; CDR3nt: TGCGCCAGCAGCCAACAATTACAAGCTGAAGCTTTCTTT; CDR3aa: CASSQQLQAEAFF
d_gene: -; j_gene: TRBJ2-7; v_gene: TRBV6-5; abundance: hyperexpanded; CDR3nt: TGTGCCAGCAGTTACCGTAGGGGCTCCTACGAGCAGTACTTC; CDR3aa: CASSYRRGSYEQYF
d_gene: -; j_gene: TRBJ2-3; v_gene: TRBV19; abundance: -; CDR3nt: TGTGCCAGTAGTTCCGATCGGAGGGGGCGCACAGATACGCAGTATTTT; CDR3aa: CASSSDRRGRTDTQYF
d_gene: -; j_gene: TRBJ1-2; v_gene: TRBV27; abundance: -; CDR3nt: TGTGCCAGCAGTCCCCGGGGTCGGACCCACACCTTC; CDR3aa: CASSPRGRTHTF
d_gene: TRBD2; j_gene: TRBJ2-6; v_gene: TRBV7-2; abundance: -; CDR3nt: TGTGGAGTGGGAGCGGGGAGCTCTGGGGCCAACGTCCTGACTTTC; CDR3aa: CGVGAGSSGANVLTF
d_gene: -; j_gene: TRBJ2-3; v_gene: TRBV4-3; abundance: -; CDR3nt: TGCGCCAGCAGCCTAGAGATGGCAGCTAGAAGAACCACAGATACGCAGTATTTT; CDR3aa: CASSLEMAARRTTDTQYF
d_gene: TRBD1; j_gene: TRBJ1-4; v_gene: TRBV7-2; abundance: -; CDR3nt: TGTGCCAGCAGCCCCCCGGACAGGGGGGTCGAAAAACTGTTTTTT; CDR3aa: CASSPPDRGVEKLFF
d_gene: -; j_gene: TRBJ2-2; v_gene: TRBV28; abundance: -; CDR3nt: TGTGCCAGCAGTTTACTCGCAGGGGCGAACACCGGGGAGCTGTTTTTT; CDR3aa: CASSLLAGANTGELFF
d_gene: TRBD2; j_gene: TRBJ2-1; v_gene: TRBV2; abundance: -; CDR3nt: TGTGCCAGCAATACACTAGCGGTCGGTGAGCAGTTCTTC; CDR3aa: CASNTLAVGEQFF
d_gene: -; j_gene: TRBJ2-5; v_gene: TRBV20-1; abundance: -; CDR3nt: TGCAGCCTAGACAGACAAGAGACCCAGTACTTC; CDR3aa: CSLDRQETQYF
d_gene: -; j_gene: TRBJ2-3; v_gene: TRBV5-1; abundance: -; CDR3nt: TGCGCCAGCAGCTACACCCCGGGGGGCACAAACACAGATACGCAGTATTTT; CDR3aa: CASSYTPGGTNTDTQYF
d_gene: -; j_gene: TRBJ2-3; v_gene: TRBV20-1; abundance: -; CDR3nt: TGCAGTGCTCTGACAGGCCGTACGCAGTATTTT; CDR3aa: CSALTGRTQYF
d_gene: TRBD1; j_gene: TRBJ1-2; v_gene: TRBV7-2; abundance: -; CDR3nt: TGTGCCAGCAGCTTAGGGAAGGGGGCCTACTATGGCTACACCTTC; CDR3aa: CASSLGKGAYYGYTF
d_gene: TRBD2; j_gene: TRBJ2-2; v_gene: TRBV5-6; abundance: -; CDR3nt: TGTGCCAGCAGCTTTTTCGAGCGGGGGGGAACCGGGGAGCTGTTTTTT; CDR3aa: CASSFFERGGTGELFF
d_gene: -; j_gene: TRBJ2-2; v_gene: TRBV6-1; abundance: -; CDR3nt: TGTGCCAGCAGTGAAGCGTCTTCCCAGACAGGGAGGTCGACCGGGGAGCTGTTTTTT; CDR3aa: CASSEASSQTGRSTGELFF
d_gene: -; j_gene: TRBJ1-2; v_gene: TRBV6-1; abundance: -; CDR3nt: TGTGCCAGCAGTGATCGGGTATCTAACTATGGCTACACCTTC; CDR3aa: CASSDRVSNYGYTF
d_gene: -; j_gene: TRBJ1-4; v_gene: TRBV6-6; abundance: -; CDR3nt: TGTGCCAGCAGTTACGGGAGTGCAACTAATGAAAAACTGTTTTTT; CDR3aa: CASSYGSATNEKLFF
d_gene: -; j_gene: TRBJ1-1; v_gene: TRBV10-3; abundance: once; CDR3nt: TGTGCCATCAGTGAGTCGGGGCAGAACACTGAAGCTTTCTTT; CDR3aa: CAISESGQNTEAFF
d_gene: -; j_gene: TRBJ1-4; v_gene: TRBV4-3; abundance: -; CDR3nt: TGCGCCAGCAGCCCCTCGCCCTTCAGGGGTGCTAATGAAAAACTGTTTTTT; CDR3aa: CASSPSPFRGANEKLFF
d_gene: TRBD2; j_gene: TRBJ2-5; v_gene: TRBV11-2; abundance: few; CDR3nt: TGTGCCAGCAGCCCTAGGACTAGCGGGGAGGAGGAGACCCAGTACTTC; CDR3aa: CASSPRTSGEEETQYF
d_gene: -; j_gene: TRBJ2-7; v_gene: TRBV7-2; abundance: -; CDR3nt: TGTGCCAGCAGCGCAGGGTTGGCCGAGCAGTACTTC; CDR3aa: CASSAGLAEQYF
d_gene: TRBD1; j_gene: TRBJ2-3; v_gene: TRBV18; abundance: -; CDR3nt: TGTGCCAGCTCACCAAGGGACAGGGCAACAGATACGCAGTATTTT; CDR3aa: CASSPRDRATDTQYF